A selection of T cell receptor beta chains follows, all from one sample in a study of T cell responses to AZD1222 COVID-19 vaccine. TCRdb's table, derived via immunoSEQ multiplex PCR, lists solely in-frame clones and lacks some. The table includes about 100,000 clones, about 90% detected once. Sequenced here: peripheral blood, sampled on day 0 of AZD1222 vaccination. These receptors were obtained from an adult in good health. The conserved cysteine and the conserved F or W are not part of the CDR3 here. Fields, in order: J gene, V gene, CDR3 length, CDR3 protein.

>TRBJ1-1|TRBV7-2|15
ASSLAVWKGRYTEAF
>TRBJ1-4|TRBV15|13
ATSRERDFPRKLF
>TRBJ2-3|TRBV7-2|12
ASSPRLGTDTQY
>TRBJ1-2|TRBV18|13
ASSPDSRVPYGYT
>TRBJ2-7|TRBV3-1/TRBV3-2|15
ASSQDPFPGSSYEQY
>TRBJ2-5|TRBV3-1/TRBV3-2|14
ASSPRTSGREETQY
>TRBJ2-2|TRBV18|13
ASSPLIAPTGELF
>TRBJ1-6|TRBV6-6|14
ASSRPGAGENSPLH
>TRBJ1-1|TRBV4-1|13
ASSQVRGRENEAF
>TRBJ2-1|TRBV5-6|14
ASSSLTSGGLNEQF
>TRBJ1-4|TRBV24-1|13
ATSDPGTGGEKLF
>TRBJ1-4|TRBV28|12
ASSGGQPREKLF
>TRBJ2-3|TRBV7-9|10
ASSPFQNTQY
>TRBJ1-4|TRBV6-1|12
ASSEKGGFEKLF
>TRBJ1-1|TRBV3-1/TRBV3-2|12
ASSHARLNTEAF
>TRBJ2-1|TRBV7-2|16
ASSLVRLAGVQGNEQF
>TRBJ1-1|TRBV7-9|13
ASSYGQGTYGEAF
>TRBJ1-1|TRBV28|12
ASSSRSMNTEAF
>TRBJ2-7|TRBV2|12
ASSELEREGEQY